These 10 T cell receptor beta chains were sequenced from one sample in a study of T cell responses to AZD1222 COVID-19 vaccine. Clones were sequenced by immunoSEQ multiplex PCR, and TCRdb holds only the in-frame ones, with some missing. The table has 150,000 to 200,000 clones, roughly 94% seen once. Sample: peripheral blood, taken 28 days after the second AZD1222 dose. These receptors were collected from an adult who received the AZD1222 COVID-19 vaccine.

This clone appeared a few times. The chain recombines TRBV6-4 with TRBJ2-3, with 10 nucleotides matching TRBD2. The V gene end was trimmed by 3 bases and the J gene end by 4 bases; junction bases not matched to a gene: 1. This CDR3 comprises 14 residues. CDR1 and CDR2 (germline): MRHNA, SNTAGT. CDR3 in DNA: TGTGCCAGCAGTGAAAGCGGGGGGGCAGATACGCAGTATTTT. Amino acid sequence: CASSESGGADTQYF.

The chain uses TRBV29-1 and TRBJ1-4; D not resolved. CDR1 and CDR2 from the germline V gene are SQVTM and ANQGSEA. V dropped 7 bases and J dropped 5 bases, with 8 bases sitting between them. The CDR3 has 11 residues. The CDR3 here is CSAELNEKLFF. For the CDR3, the DNA is TGCAGCGCCGAACTAAATGAAAAACTGTTTTTT.

This sequence joins TRBV5-5 and TRBJ1-3; unclear D gene. The CDR3 has 15 amino acids. V lost 0 bases to trimming and J lost 0 bases, with 7 bases between them. From germline, CDR1 is SGHKS and CDR2 YYEKEE (reference sequence). CDR3 coding DNA: TGTGCCAGCAGCTTGGACGGGAGCTCTGGAAACACCATATATTTT. Amino acids: CASSLDGSSGNTIYF. Looking up the rest from reference TRBV5-5 and TRBJ1-3 gives the full variable domain: DAGVTQSPTHLIKTRGQQVTLRCSPISGHKSVSWYQQVLGQGPQFIFQYYEKEERGRGNFPDRFSARQFPNYSSELNVNALLLGDSALYLCASSLDGSSGNTIYFGEGSWLTVV.

This clone occurred once. This chain connects TRBV5-5 to TRBJ1-3; no reliable D call. The germline CDR1 and CDR2 sequences are SGHKS and YYEKEE (reference sequence). The ends were cut back, 0 bases at V and 0 bases at J, with 7 bases in the middle. This CDR3 contains 15 residues. The CDR3 DNA follows: TGTGCCAGCAGCTTGGCCTGGGGCTCTGGAAACACCATATATTTT. As protein: CASSLAWGSGNTIYF. The full variable domain, in which reference TRBV5-5 and TRBJ1-3 provide the parts outside the CDR3, is DAGVTQSPTHLIKTRGQQVTLRCSPISGHKSVSWYQQVLGQGPQFIFQYYEKEERGRGNFPDRFSARQFPNYSSELNVNALLLGDSALYLCASSLAWGSGNTIYFGEGSWLTVV.

V and J are TRBV5-1 and TRBJ2-1; D is undetermined. The CDR3 consists of 12 residues. CDR1 is SGHRS and CDR2 is YFSETQ in the germline V gene. V was pared by 0 bases and J by 7 bases, with 5 bases between. This chain's CDR3 is CASSLDLNEQFF. CDR3 DNA sequence: TGCGCCAGCAGCTTGGACTTAAATGAGCAGTTCTTC.

J is TRBJ1-1 and V is TRBV15; perhaps TRBD1 as D (6 bases). V was shortened by 0 bases and J by 0 bases, with 8 bases between the two germline ends. The CDR3 covers 15 residues. From germline, CDR1 is LNHNV and CDR2 YYDKDF (reference sequence). CDR3 residues: CATSRDTGLNTEAFF. The CDR3 coding sequence is TGTGCCACCAGCAGAGATACAGGGTTGAACACTGAAGCTTTCTTT. The whole variable domain, filled in from reference TRBV15 and TRBJ1-1, reads DAMVIQNPRYQVTQFGKPVTLSCSQTLNHNVMYWYQQKSSQAPKLLFHYYDKDFNNEADTPDNFQSRRPNTSFCFLDIRSPGLGDTAMYLCATSRDTGLNTEAFFGQGTRLTVV.

This clone occurred once. The rearrangement joins TRBV5-5 to TRBJ1-4; D gene ambiguous. Germline V CDR1 and CDR2: SGHKS, YYEKEE (reference sequence). Trimming left V 4 bases short and J 6 bases short, with 16 bases between. The CDR3 runs 15 residues. This CDR3 is CASSRTSARYEKLFF. The CDR3 DNA is TGTGCCAGCAGCCGCACGTCGGCCCGCTATGAAAAACTGTTTTTT.

The V gene is TRBV19, the J gene TRBJ1-1; D is undetermined. V lost 6 bases and J 1 base, leaving 12 bases between the germline ends. CDR3 length: 14 amino acids. Looked up from germline, CDR1 is LNHDA and CDR2 is SQIVND (reference sequence). The CDR3 nucleotides are TGTGCCAGTAGCCTATTTACACCGAACACTGAAGCTTTCTTT. This gives the protein CASSLFTPNTEAFF.

The CDR3: CASSPSDGYNQPQHF. The CDR3 DNA sequence: TGCGCCAGCAGTCCCTCCGACGGATACAATCAGCCCCAGCATTTT. The V and J genes are TRBV5-1 and TRBJ1-5; D uncertain. Germline CDR1 reads SGHRS; CDR2 reads YFSETQ. The V end lost 5 bases, the J end lost 3 bases, and 15 bases lay between the germline ends. The CDR3 totals 15 residues.

This clone is a singleton in its sample. The V call is TRBV6-5, the J call TRBJ2-1; D uncertain. The CDR3 spans 14 residues. In germline, CDR1 is MNHEY, CDR2 SVGAGI. Trimming removed 0 bases at V and 10 bases at J, with 13 bases between. In DNA form, the CDR3 reads TGTGCCAGCAGTTACTCCGGTAGGTTGGAGGAGCAGTTCTTC. This gives the protein CASSYSGRLEEQFF.